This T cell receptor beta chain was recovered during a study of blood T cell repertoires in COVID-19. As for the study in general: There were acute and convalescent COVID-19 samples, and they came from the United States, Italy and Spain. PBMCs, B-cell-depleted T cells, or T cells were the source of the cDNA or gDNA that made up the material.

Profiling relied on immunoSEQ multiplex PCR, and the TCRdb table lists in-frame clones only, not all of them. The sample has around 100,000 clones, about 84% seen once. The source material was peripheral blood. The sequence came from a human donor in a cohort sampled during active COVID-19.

Here the CDR3 reads CASSSSQRGIYEQYF. CDR3 in DNA: TGTGCCAGCAGCTCCAGCCAGAGGGGGATCTACGAGCAGTACTTC. The V gene is TRBV5-5, the J gene TRBJ2-7; a possible D gene is TRBD1 (6 bases). Per the germline V gene, CDR1 is SGHKS and CDR2 is YYEKEE (reference sequence). This CDR3 region has 15 residues. V lost 3 bases to trimming and J lost 3 bases, with 16 bases between them.